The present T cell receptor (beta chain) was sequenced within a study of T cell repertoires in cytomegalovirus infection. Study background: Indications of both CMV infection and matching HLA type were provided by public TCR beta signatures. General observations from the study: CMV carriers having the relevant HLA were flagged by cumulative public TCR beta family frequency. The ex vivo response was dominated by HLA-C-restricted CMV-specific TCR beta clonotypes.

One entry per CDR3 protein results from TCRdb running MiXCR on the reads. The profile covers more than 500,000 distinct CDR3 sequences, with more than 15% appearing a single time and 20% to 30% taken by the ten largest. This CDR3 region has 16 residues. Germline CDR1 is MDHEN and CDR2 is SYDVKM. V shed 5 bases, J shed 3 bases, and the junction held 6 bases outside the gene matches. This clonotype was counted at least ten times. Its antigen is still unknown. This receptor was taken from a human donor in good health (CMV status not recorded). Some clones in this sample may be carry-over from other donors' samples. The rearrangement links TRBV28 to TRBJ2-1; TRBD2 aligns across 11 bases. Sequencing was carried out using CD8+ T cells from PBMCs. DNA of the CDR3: TGTGCCAGCAGTACCCGACTAGCGGGAAACTACAATGAGCAGTTCTTC. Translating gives CASSTRLAGNYNEQFF.